This TCR beta chain is from a study of read filtering for tumor transcriptome and immune sequencing. Study-level information: Revised staging placed about 8 patients in R-ISS I, about 17 in II, roughly 7 in III. IR-seq gave about 4.05 to 11 million TCR reads per sample; RNA-seq gave about 80 to 1,400.

Findings and caveats of the study: Dropping single-read clonotypes raised IR-seq and RNA-seq shared-clonotype correlation.

The CDR3 has 14 residues. Trimming left V 0 bases short and J 5 bases short, with 11 bases between. The germline CDR1 and CDR2 sequences are SGHRS and YFSETQ. This clonotype was recorded at least ten times. What it binds is unknown. This library used around 400 ng RNA and molecular barcoded adaptors spanning alpha/delta and beta/gamma chains. TCRdb itself ran the reads through MiXCR, one entry per CDR3 protein. The table lists around 140,000 distinct CDR3 sequences, roughly an eighth of them singletons. Specimen: a population of CD138-negative cells sorted from bone marrow. The rearrangement uses TRBV5-1 and TRBJ2-5, with D possibly matching TRBD2 (6 bases). This sequence originates from a donor at least 40 years old with multiple myeloma. As DNA, the CDR3 is TGCGCCAGCAGCTTGGATTGGAGGGCGGAGACCCAGTACTTC. This translates into CASSLDWRAETQYF.